A single sample is the source of the 13 T cell receptor beta chains below, sequenced in a study of response to subunit inactivated influenza vaccine. TCRdb passed the RT-PCR reads through MiXCR, listing each CDR3 protein once. Among hundreds of thousands of distinct CDR3 sequences listed, around 25% were seen once. This specimen was CD4+ T cells sorted from PBMCs, taken around 5 days after vaccination. The origin of the receptors is a man aged 45-65 years who received an inactivated influenza vaccine.

The rearrangement joins TRBV6-1 to TRBJ1-5; D remains unclear. The V end lost 0 bases, the J end lost 2 bases, and 17 bases lay between the germline ends. CDR1 and CDR2 (germline): MNHNS, SASEGT. CDR3 length: 18 amino acids. The CDR3 region is CASSEASRGSQGNQPQHF. In nucleotides, the CDR3 is TGTGCCAGCAGTGAAGCGAGTCGAGGTTCGCAGGGCAATCAGCCCCAGCATTTT.

The chain joins TRBV9 to TRBJ2-3, with a possible D match to TRBD2 (6 bases). V was cut by 2 bases and J by 4 bases, with 14 bases left in between. The CDR3 sequence is 15 residues long. Germline V gene lookup returns CDR1 SGDLS and CDR2 YYNGEE. In nucleotides, the CDR3 is TGTGCCAGCAGCGTTGGCGGGGACCCCGCAGATACGCAGTATTTT. This encodes CASSVGGDPADTQYF.

The chain couples TRBV6-2 or TRBV6-3 to TRBJ2-5, with 9 nucleotides matching TRBD1. In germline, CDR1 is MNHEY, CDR2 SVGEGT. The ends lost 2 bases at V and 1 base at J; junction bases unmatched: 8. This CDR3 region has 17 residues. The DNA for the CDR3 is TGTGCCAGCAGTTACGAACCCGGGACAGGGCCCCAAGAGACCCAGTACTTC. Its translation: CASSYEPGTGPQETQYF.

This clonotype was observed a few times. This chain uses TRBV7-9 with TRBJ2-1, with D possibly being TRBD2 (5 bases). Deletions cut 5 bases from V and 8 bases from J, with 10 bases between. This CDR3 is built from 12 residues. CDR1 is SEHNR, CDR2 FQNEAQ, per germline (reference sequence). The CDR3, as DNA: TGTGCCAGCAGCATGATGAGGGATGAGCAGTTCTTC. Translating gives CASSMMRDEQFF.

There are many counts of this clonotype. The chain is built from TRBV6-5 and TRBJ2-1; D not certain. V gave up 0 bases and J gave up 0 bases, with 12 bases separating them. Looked up from germline, CDR1 is MNHEY and CDR2 is SVGAGI. The CDR3 contains 17 residues. CDR3 coding DNA: TGTGCCAGCAGTTACTCGTTCCCAGAGAGCTCCTACAATGAGCAGTTCTTC. The encoded protein is CASSYSFPESSYNEQFF.

This chain uses TRBV7-9 with TRBJ2-2; 11 nucleotides agree with TRBD2. Germline trimming cut 6 bases from V and 5 bases from J; bases unmatched to any gene: 2. Germline CDR1 and CDR2: SEHNR and FQNEAQ (reference sequence). The CDR3 spans 14 residues. The CDR3: CASRGTSGTGELFF. The CDR3 DNA reads TGTGCCAGCAGAGGGACTAGCGGAACCGGGGAGCTGTTTTTT.

The V and J genes are TRBV29-1 and TRBJ1-1; unclear D gene. Looked up from germline, CDR1 is SQVTM and CDR2 is ANQGSEA. The CDR3 runs 12 residues. Trimming stripped 7 bases from V and 1 base from J, with 10 bases between. The CDR3 sequence is CSATEGNTEAFF. The CDR3, as DNA: TGCAGCGCTACCGAGGGGAACACTGAAGCTTTCTTT.

J is TRBJ2-3 and V is TRBV14; 7 positions match TRBD2. With V trimmed by 4 bases and J by 2 bases, 9 bases remained unmatched. CDR1 and CDR2 (germline): SGHDN, FVKESK. The CDR3 has 16 amino acids. As DNA, the CDR3 is TGTGCCAGCAGCCTAAAGACGGGGGGACTCACAGATACGCAGTATTTT. Translation gives CASSLKTGGLTDTQYF.

The V call is TRBV6-5, the J call TRBJ2-3; 7 nucleotides line up with TRBD1. Germline values: CDR1 MNHEY, CDR2 SVGAGI. Germline trimming cut 4 bases from V and 8 bases from J; bases unmatched to any gene: 6. The CDR3 runs 13 residues. CDR3 in amino acids: CASSSPGQFTQYF. CDR3 nucleotides: TGTGCCAGCAGTTCTCCGGGACAGTTTACGCAGTATTTT.

The chain is built from TRBV20-1 and TRBJ2-3; 10 positions match TRBD2. V trimming: 4 bases; J trimming: 0 bases; junction bases outside the gene matches: 4. Germline V CDR1 and CDR2: DFQATT, SNEGSKA (reference sequence). The CDR3 is 15 amino acids. The CDR3 region is CSAIRTSGSTDTQYF. CDR3 bases: TGCAGTGCTATACGGACTAGCGGAAGCACAGATACGCAGTATTTT.

The J gene is TRBJ2-5, the V gene TRBV5-5; 7 positions match TRBD1. In germline, CDR1 is SGHKS, CDR2 YYEKEE (reference sequence). Germline trimming cut 4 bases from V and 4 bases from J; bases unmatched to any gene: 13. The CDR3 covers 16 residues. CDR3 nucleotide sequence: TGTGCCAGCAGCGCAGGACATGACAGGGTTGTAGAGACCCAGTACTTC. It yields the protein CASSAGHDRVVETQYF.

This clonotype was observed a few times. The chain employs TRBV30 and TRBJ2-7; possible D gene TRBD1, 5 bases. The CDR3 runs to 12 residues. Germline-derived CDR1 and CDR2 are GTSNPN and SVGIG (reference sequence). CDR3 in DNA: TGTGCTTTCGCGCCCCAGGGTCACGAGCAGTACTTC. Translation: CAFAPQGHEQYF.

This clonotype was counted a few times. The chain combines TRBV25-1 with TRBJ2-7, with D possibly matching TRBD1 (6 bases). Deletions cut 6 bases from V and 7 bases from J, with 16 bases between. This CDR3 comprises 13 residues. Germline V gene lookup returns CDR1 MGHDK and CDR2 SYGVNS. The CDR3 region is CASREQGSREQYF. The CDR3 region has the DNA TGTGCCAGCAGGGAACAGGGTTCTCGGGAGCAGTACTTC.